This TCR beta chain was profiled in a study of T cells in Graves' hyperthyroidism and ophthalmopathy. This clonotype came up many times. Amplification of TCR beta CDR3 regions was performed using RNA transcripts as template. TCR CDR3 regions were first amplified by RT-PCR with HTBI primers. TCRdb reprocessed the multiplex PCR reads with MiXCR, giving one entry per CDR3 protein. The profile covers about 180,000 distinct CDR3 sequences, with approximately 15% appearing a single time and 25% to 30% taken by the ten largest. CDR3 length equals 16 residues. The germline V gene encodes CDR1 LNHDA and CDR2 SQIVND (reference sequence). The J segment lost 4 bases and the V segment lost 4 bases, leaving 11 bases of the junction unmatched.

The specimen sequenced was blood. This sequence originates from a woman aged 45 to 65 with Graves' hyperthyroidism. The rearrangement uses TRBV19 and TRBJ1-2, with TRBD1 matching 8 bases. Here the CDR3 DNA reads TGTGCCAGTAGTACCCAAACCGGGACAGGCGGCTATGGCTACACCTTC. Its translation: CASSTQTGTGGYGYTF.